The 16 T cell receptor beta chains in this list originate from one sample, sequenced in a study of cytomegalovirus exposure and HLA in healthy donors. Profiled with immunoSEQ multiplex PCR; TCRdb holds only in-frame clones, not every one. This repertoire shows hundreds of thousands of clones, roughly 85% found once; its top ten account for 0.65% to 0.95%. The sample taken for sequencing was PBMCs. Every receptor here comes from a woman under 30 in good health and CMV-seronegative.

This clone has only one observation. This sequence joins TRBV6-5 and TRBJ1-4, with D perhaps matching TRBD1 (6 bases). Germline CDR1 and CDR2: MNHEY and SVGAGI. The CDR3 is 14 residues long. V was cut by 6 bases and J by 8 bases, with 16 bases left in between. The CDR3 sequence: CASSLAGATEKLFF. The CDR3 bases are TGTGCCAGCAGCCTCGCGGGGGCGACCGAAAAACTGTTTTTT.

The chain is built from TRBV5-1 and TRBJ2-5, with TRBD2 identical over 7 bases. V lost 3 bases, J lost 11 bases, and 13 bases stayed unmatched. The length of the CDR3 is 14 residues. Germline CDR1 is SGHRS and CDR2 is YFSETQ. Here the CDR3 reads CASSWPIDSGEQYF. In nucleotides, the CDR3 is TGCGCCAGCAGCTGGCCAATTGACAGCGGGGAGCAGTACTTC.

The CDR3 sequence is CASMHGGDYGYTF. DNA for the CDR3: TGTGCCAGCATGCACGGAGGGGACTATGGCTACACCTTC. The chain uses TRBV6-5 and TRBJ1-2, with D possibly TRBD1 on 5 matching bases. This CDR3 has 13 amino acids. With 7 bases removed from V and 3 bases from J, the gap between germline ends came to 12 bases. Germline-derived CDR1 and CDR2 are MNHEY and SVGAGI.

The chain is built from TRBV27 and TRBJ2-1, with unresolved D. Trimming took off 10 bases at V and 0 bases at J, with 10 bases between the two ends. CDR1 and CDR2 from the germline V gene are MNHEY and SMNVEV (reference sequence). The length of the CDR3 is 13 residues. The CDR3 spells CATFSPSYNEQFF. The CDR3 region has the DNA TGTGCCACGTTCTCCCCCTCCTACAATGAGCAGTTCTTC.

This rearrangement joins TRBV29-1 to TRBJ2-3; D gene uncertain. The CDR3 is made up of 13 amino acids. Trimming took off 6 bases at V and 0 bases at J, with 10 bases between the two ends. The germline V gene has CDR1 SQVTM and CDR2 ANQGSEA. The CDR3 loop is CSVSRSSTDTQYF. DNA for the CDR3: TGCAGCGTGAGCCGGTCTAGCACAGATACGCAGTATTTT.

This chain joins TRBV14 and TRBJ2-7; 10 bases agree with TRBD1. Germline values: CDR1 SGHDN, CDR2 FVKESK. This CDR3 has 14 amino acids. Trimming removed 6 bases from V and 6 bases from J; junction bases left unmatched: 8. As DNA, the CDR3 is TGTGCCAGCAGTCCGTGGACAGGGGGGGGCGAGCAGTACTTC. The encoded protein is CASSPWTGGGEQYF.

CDR3 nucleotide sequence: TGTGCCAGCCGAGGGACAGGGGTCTTCCGGGAGCTGTTTTTT. Residues: CASRGTGVFRELFF. V and J are TRBV19 and TRBJ2-2, with 10 bases identical to TRBD1. The V gene end was trimmed by 9 bases and the J gene end by 9 bases; junction bases not matched to a gene: 10. The CDR3 has 14 residues. Germline V gene sequence: CDR1 LNHDA, CDR2 SQIVND (reference sequence). Based on the CDR3 plus reference TRBV19 and TRBJ2-2, the full variable domain is DGGITQSPKYLFRKEGQNVTLSCEQNLNHDAMYWYRQDPGQGLRLIYYSQIVNDFQKGDIAEGYSVSREKKESFPLTVTSAQKNPTAFYLCASRGTGVFRELFFGEGSRLTVL.

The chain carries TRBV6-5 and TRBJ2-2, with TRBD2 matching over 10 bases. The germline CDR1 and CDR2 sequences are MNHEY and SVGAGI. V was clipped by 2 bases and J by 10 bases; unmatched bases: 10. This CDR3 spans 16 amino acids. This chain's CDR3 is CASSYGLAGEGEELFF. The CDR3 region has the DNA TGTGCCAGCAGTTACGGGCTAGCGGGGGAGGGTGAGGAGCTGTTTTTT.

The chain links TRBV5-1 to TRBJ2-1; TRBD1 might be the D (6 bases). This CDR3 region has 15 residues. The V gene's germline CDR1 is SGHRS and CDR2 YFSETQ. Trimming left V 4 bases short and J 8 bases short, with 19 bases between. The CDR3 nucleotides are TGCGCCAGCAGCGAAACAGGGAAACACTTCGATGAGCAGTTCTTC. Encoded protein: CASSETGKHFDEQFF.

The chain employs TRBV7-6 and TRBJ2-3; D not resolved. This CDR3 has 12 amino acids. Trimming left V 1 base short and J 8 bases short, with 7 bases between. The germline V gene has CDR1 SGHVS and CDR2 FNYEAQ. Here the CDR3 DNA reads TGTGCCAGCAGCTTAGACGGCGGTACGCAGTATTTT. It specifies CASSLDGGTQYF.

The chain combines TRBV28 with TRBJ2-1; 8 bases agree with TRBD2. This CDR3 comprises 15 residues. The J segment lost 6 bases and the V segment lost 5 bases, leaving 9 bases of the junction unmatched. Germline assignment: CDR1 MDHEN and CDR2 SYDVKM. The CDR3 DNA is TGTGCCAGCAGTAGGACTAGCTTTCGTTCCAATGAGCAGTTCTTC. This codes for CASSRTSFRSNEQFF.

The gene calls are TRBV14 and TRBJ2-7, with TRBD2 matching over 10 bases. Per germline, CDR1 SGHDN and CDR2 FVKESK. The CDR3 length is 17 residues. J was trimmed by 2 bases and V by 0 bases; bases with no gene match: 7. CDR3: CASSQEGLAGAAYEQYF. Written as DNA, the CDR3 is TGTGCCAGCAGCCAAGAAGGCCTAGCGGGAGCCGCCTACGAGCAGTACTTC.

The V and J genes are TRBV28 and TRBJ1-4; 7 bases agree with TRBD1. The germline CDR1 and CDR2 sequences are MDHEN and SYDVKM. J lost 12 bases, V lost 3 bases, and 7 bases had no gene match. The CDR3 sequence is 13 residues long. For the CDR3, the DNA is TGTGCCAGCAGTTTCGGCAGGGGGAATCAACTGTTTTTT. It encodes CASSFGRGNQLFF.

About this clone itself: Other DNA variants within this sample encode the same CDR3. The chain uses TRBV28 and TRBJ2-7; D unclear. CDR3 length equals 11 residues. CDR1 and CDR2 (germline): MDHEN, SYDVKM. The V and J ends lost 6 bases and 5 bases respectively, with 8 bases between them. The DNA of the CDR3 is TGTGCCAGCAGCCCATTCCACGAGCAGTACTTC. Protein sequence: CASSPFHEQYF.

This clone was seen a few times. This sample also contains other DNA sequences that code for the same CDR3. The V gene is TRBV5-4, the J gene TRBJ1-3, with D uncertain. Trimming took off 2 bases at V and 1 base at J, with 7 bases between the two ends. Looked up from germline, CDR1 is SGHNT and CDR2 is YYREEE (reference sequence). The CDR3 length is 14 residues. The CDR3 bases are TGTGCCAGCAGCTTCGGGTCGTCTGGAAACACCATATATTTT. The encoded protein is CASSFGSSGNTIYF.

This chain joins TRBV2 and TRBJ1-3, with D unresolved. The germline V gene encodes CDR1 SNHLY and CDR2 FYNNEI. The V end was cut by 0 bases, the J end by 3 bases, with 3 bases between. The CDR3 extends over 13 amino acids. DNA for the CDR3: TGTGCCAGCAGTGAAGCGAGTGGAAACACCATATATTTT. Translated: CASSEASGNTIYF.